These 17 T cell receptor beta chains originate from one sample sequenced in a study of shared clonotypes between healthy human individuals. Profiled with immunoSEQ multiplex PCR; TCRdb holds only in-frame clones, not every one. This sample has around 750,000 clones; approximately 74% occur once, and the top ten carry 1.5% to 2%. Sequencing input: memory CD4+ T cells sorted from blood. Subset specified: CD45RA-negative fraction. Every receptor here comes from a woman in her thirties in good health.

The rearrangement links TRBV19 to TRBJ2-1, with 10 bases identical to TRBD2. V trimming: 5 bases; J trimming: 8 bases; junction bases outside the gene matches: 3. Germline V lookup: CDR1 LNHDA, CDR2 SQIVND (reference sequence). The CDR3 sequence is 13 residues long. CDR3 sequence reads: CASSLAGEDEQFF. The CDR3 DNA reads as TGTGCCAGTAGTCTAGCGGGAGAGGATGAGCAGTTCTTC.

With regard to this clone: The same CDR3 arises from other DNA sequences in this sample as well. The rearrangement joins TRBV5-1 to TRBJ2-1; D is undetermined. This CDR3 is built from 14 residues. CDR1 SGHRS and CDR2 YFSETQ come from the germline V gene. V was pared by 0 bases and J by 5 bases, with 9 bases between. In DNA, the CDR3 is TGCGCCAGCAGCTTGGGCGGCAGGAACAATGAGCAGTTCTTC. Its translation: CASSLGGRNNEQFF. Using reference TRBV5-1 and TRBJ2-1 for the parts outside the CDR3, the full variable domain is KAGVTQTPRYLIKTRGQQVTLSCSPISGHRSVSWYQQTPGQGLQFLFEYFSETQRNKGNFPGRFSGRQFSNSRSEMNVSTLELGDSALYLCASSLGGRNNEQFFGPGTRLTVL.

This clone was observed once. The chain has TRBV11-2 and TRBJ1-3, with 7 positions matching TRBD1. Germline V lookup: CDR1 SGHAT, CDR2 FQNNGV. V gave up 3 bases and J gave up 2 bases; unmatched junction bases: 7. CDR3 length: 16 residues. CDR3 region: CASSFLRGGAGNTIYF. The CDR3 DNA follows: TGTGCCAGCAGCTTTTTACGAGGGGGCGCTGGAAACACCATATATTTT.

This clone has at least ten counts. The chain employs TRBV29-1 and TRBJ2-1; 9 nucleotides align to TRBD2. The CDR3 is 12 amino acids. V trimming: 7 bases; J trimming: 7 bases; junction bases outside the gene matches: 5. Germline-derived CDR1 and CDR2 are SQVTM and ANQGSEA. CDR3 in DNA: TGCAGCGGGGGTACTAGCGGGAATGAGCAGTTCTTC. This translates into CSGGTSGNEQFF.

The chain couples TRBV7-9 to TRBJ2-2; 7 nucleotides match TRBD2. CDR1 is SEHNR and CDR2 is FQNEAQ in the germline V gene (reference sequence). The CDR3 has 14 amino acids. Trimming cost V 0 bases and J 6 bases; bases outside gene matches: 1. The CDR3 DNA is TGTGCCAGCAGCTTAGCGGGAGGGGCCGGGGAGCTGTTTTTT. Amino acid sequence: CASSLAGGAGELFF.

This clone has a handful of counts. The V and J genes are TRBV9 and TRBJ2-5; possible D gene TRBD2, 6 bases. CDR1 and CDR2 from the germline V gene are SGDLS and YYNGEE. Trimming cost V 0 bases and J 5 bases, with 14 bases left between them. This CDR3 region has 15 residues. The CDR3: CASSVAAGNVETQYF. CDR3 in DNA: TGTGCCAGCAGCGTAGCAGCGGGTAATGTGGAGACCCAGTACTTC.

The rearrangement links TRBV28 to TRBJ2-7; D uncertain. Germline loops: CDR1 MDHEN, CDR2 SYDVKM. This CDR3 spans 14 amino acids. V was clipped by 6 bases and J by 5 bases, with 17 bases between them. This chain's CDR3 is CASSKNRQSHEQYF. For the CDR3, the DNA is TGTGCCAGCAGCAAGAACCGACAATCCCACGAGCAGTACTTC.

The chain employs TRBV6-1 and TRBJ1-2; 11 bases match TRBD1. CDR3 length: 15 residues. Unmatched junction bases numbered 5, after V lost 7 bases and J lost 1 base. Per the germline V gene, CDR1 is MNHNS and CDR2 is SASEGT. The CDR3 DNA is TGTGCCAGCATACCGGGACAGGGGGTTAACTATGGCTACACCTTC. This encodes CASIPGQGVNYGYTF.

The V call is TRBV6-1, the J call TRBJ1-1; no clear D gene. The V and J ends lost 4 bases and 1 base respectively, with 4 bases between them. Germline loops: CDR1 MNHNS, CDR2 SASEGT. The length of the CDR3 is 12 residues. The CDR3 DNA is TGTGCCAGCAGTGTAGAGAACACTGAAGCTTTCTTT. This codes for CASSVENTEAFF.

The rearrangement joins TRBV10-3 to TRBJ2-1, with a tentative D call TRBD2 (6 bases). Trimming left V 8 bases short and J 0 bases short, with 11 bases between. The germline V gene encodes CDR1 ENHRY and CDR2 SYGVKD. The CDR3 covers 14 residues. CDR3: CAIRWDSSYNEQFF. CDR3 sequence (DNA): TGTGCCATCCGATGGGACTCCTCCTACAATGAGCAGTTCTTC.

A single count supports this clone. The chain couples TRBV11-3 to TRBJ1-1; D uncertain. The CDR3 is made up of 14 amino acids. Germline CDR1 and CDR2: SGHNT and YENEEA. Deletions cut 6 bases from V and 1 base from J, with 12 bases between. CDR3 residues: CASSRSGQNTEAFF. CDR3 nucleotides: TGTGCCAGCAGTAGATCCGGGCAGAACACTGAAGCTTTCTTT.

The V and J genes are TRBV20-1 and TRBJ2-7; a possible D gene is TRBD1 (6 bases). Germline CDR1 is DFQATT and CDR2 is SNEGSKA (reference sequence). Trimming removed 5 bases at V and 3 bases at J, with 8 bases between. There are 11 residues in the CDR3. The CDR3 region has the DNA TGCAGTGCTCCACAGGGCTACGAGCAGTACTTC. It specifies CSAPQGYEQYF.

This clone was picked up a small number of times. The V and J genes are TRBV27 and TRBJ1-2; tentatively, D is TRBD1 (6 bases). Germline V gene lookup returns CDR1 MNHEY and CDR2 SMNVEV (reference sequence). The CDR3 is 15 amino acids. With 4 bases removed from V and 12 bases from J, the gap between germline ends came to 24 bases. In nucleotides, the CDR3 is TGTGCCAGCAGTTCACAACCGGGGGGGGCAGTTCCCCACACCTTC. It is translated as CASSSQPGGAVPHTF.

The chain has TRBV29-1 and TRBJ2-5; D is uncertain. The assigned J gene may be wrong: the sequence end matches TRBJ2-7 better. CDR3 size: 12 residues. Germline CDR1 reads SQVTM; CDR2 reads ANQGSEA. The CDR3 here is CSVDSGRNEQYF. The CDR3 bases are TGCAGCGTTGATTCCGGCAGAAACGAGCAGTACTTC.

The chain combines TRBV28 with TRBJ2-3; 8 bases fit TRBD1. Germline assignment: CDR1 MDHEN and CDR2 SYDVKM. This CDR3 is built from 16 residues. The junction had 11 bases not matched to a gene; V was cut back by 3 bases and J by 6 bases. The CDR3 DNA reads as TGTGCCAGCAGTTTCTCGCTAGCTTACAGGGGGGATACGCAGTATTTT. Translated: CASSFSLAYRGDTQYF.

About this clone itself: Relative to the germline gene, one junction end is altered; a read error may explain this. J is TRBJ2-1 and V is TRBV6-5; weak D call: TRBD1 (5 bases). The V gene's germline CDR1 is MNHEY and CDR2 SVGAGI. CDR3 length equals 14 residues. The CDR3 is CASRTGLSSNEQFF. The CDR3 bases are TGTGCCAGCAGAACAGGCCTATCCTCCAATGAGCAGTTCTTC.

A remark on this clone: One base away lies a much larger clone, so this may be a sequencing read error. The sample has other DNA sequences that encode this CDR3 too. This chain connects TRBV7-9 to TRBJ1-1; the D is unclear. Between the trimmed V and J ends, which lost 3 bases and 1 base, there was a span of 6 bases. This CDR3 is built from 13 residues. CDR1 SEHNR and CDR2 FQNEAQ come from the germline V gene (reference sequence). The CDR3 here is CASSLEGNTEAFF. In nucleotides, the CDR3 is TGTGCCAGCAGCTTGGAAGGGAACACTGAAGCTTTCTTT.